These 8 T cell receptor beta chains originate from one sample sequenced in a study of tumor-infiltrating lymphocytes in primary liver carcinoma. The authors made TCR beta cDNA from approximately 490 ng total RNA with a constant-region primer. Amplification in three nested multiplex PCR rounds with slightly modified ARM-PCR gave rise to TCR beta libraries. TRBV1-TRBV30 forward and Cbeta reverse primers drove the first two roughly 10-cycle rounds. TCRdb itself ran the multiplex PCR reads through MiXCR, one entry per CDR3 protein. The profile shows 250,000 to 400,000 distinct CDR3 sequences, approximately 60% of them singletons. Germline DNA was also extracted, while the blood RNA originated from unsorted whole blood. The specimen was peripheral blood. All receptors derive from a man aged 40-55 years with primary liver carcinoma and hepatitis B virus infection.

The genes are TRBV28 and TRBJ1-4; D is undetermined. Trimming cost V 3 bases and J 5 bases, with 7 bases left between them. Germline-derived CDR1 and CDR2 are MDHEN and SYDVKM. This CDR3 spans 13 amino acids. The CDR3 sequence is CASSFANNEKLFF. The CDR3 nucleotides read TGTGCCAGCAGTTTTGCCAACAATGAAAAACTGTTTTTT.

Worth noting for this clonotype: This may be a read error, as it is one base from a much larger clone. The V gene is TRBV29-1, the J gene TRBJ1-1; D might be TRBD1 (5 bases). The CDR3 is made up of 13 amino acids. Germline V gene sequence: CDR1 SQVTM, CDR2 ANQGSEA. V was trimmed by 7 bases and J by 5 bases, leaving 17 bases between them. The CDR3 sequence: CSAPVEGSTEAFF. The CDR3 DNA reads TGCAGCGCTCCGGTCGAGGGGAGTACTGAAGCTTTCTTT.

Ten or more counts support this clonotype. The chain couples TRBV29-1 to TRBJ1-2, with 7 nucleotides matching TRBD1. Per germline, CDR1 SQVTM and CDR2 ANQGSEA. The ends lost 4 bases at V and 0 bases at J; junction bases unmatched: 2. This CDR3 spans 13 amino acids. In nucleotides, the CDR3 is TGCAGCGTTGCAGGGGGAACTAACTATGGCTACACCTTC. This codes for CSVAGGTNYGYTF.

This clonotype was found once. The chain carries TRBV12-3 or TRBV12-4 and TRBJ2-5; 11 bases are shared with TRBD2. V shed 3 bases, J shed 2 bases, and the junction held 5 bases outside the gene matches. This CDR3 spans 16 amino acids. CDR3 nucleotides: TGTGCCAGCAGTTTTGGGACTAGCGGACGACAAGAGACCCAGTACTTC. Its protein product is CASSFGTSGRQETQYF.

On this clonotype itself: A much larger clone differs by one base, so this may be a read error. The chain joins TRBV6-5 to TRBJ1-2; D ambiguous. Trimming left V 11 bases short and J 4 bases short, with 20 bases between. CDR1 and CDR2 from the germline V gene are MNHEY and SVGAGI. The CDR3 has 14 amino acids. The CDR3 is CAGGSRVGSYGYTF. CDR3 sequence (DNA): TGTGCCGGCGGGTCCCGGGTCGGGTCCTATGGCTACACCTTC.

Worth noting for this clonotype: The junction and the germline gene differ at one end; a read error may be behind it. V gene TRBV29-1 combines with J gene TRBJ2-7; TRBD2 might be the D (6 bases). The CDR3 loop spans 15 amino acids. Germline CDR1 reads SQVTM; CDR2 reads ANQGSEA. The CDR3 spells CRVEDTGTSAYGQYF. The CDR3 DNA reads TGCAGGGTTGAAGATACCGGGACTTCAGCCTACGGGCAGTACTTC.

Comment on this clonotype: The CDR3 end shows no conserved phenylalanine or tryptophan, and so a read error is likely. The genes are TRBV4-1 and TRBJ2-1; no reliable D call. This CDR3 has 12 residues. The ends were cut back, 5 bases at V and 5 bases at J, with 7 bases in the middle. Germline V CDR1 and CDR2: MGHRA, YSYEKL. The CDR3: CASSTKNNEQFI. The CDR3 DNA reads TGCGCCAGCAGCACCAAAAACAATGAGCAGTTCATC.

V is TRBV5-4 and J is TRBJ2-7; D may be TRBD1 or TRBD2 (5 bases each). The CDR3 is 15 residues long. Per the germline V gene, CDR1 is SGHNT and CDR2 is YYREEE (reference sequence). Trimming cost V 1 base and J 2 bases, with 13 bases left between them. The CDR3 coding sequence is TGTGCCAGCAGCTTGAGAGGGGTTTTGGCCTACGAGCAGTACTTC. It yields the protein CASSLRGVLAYEQYF.